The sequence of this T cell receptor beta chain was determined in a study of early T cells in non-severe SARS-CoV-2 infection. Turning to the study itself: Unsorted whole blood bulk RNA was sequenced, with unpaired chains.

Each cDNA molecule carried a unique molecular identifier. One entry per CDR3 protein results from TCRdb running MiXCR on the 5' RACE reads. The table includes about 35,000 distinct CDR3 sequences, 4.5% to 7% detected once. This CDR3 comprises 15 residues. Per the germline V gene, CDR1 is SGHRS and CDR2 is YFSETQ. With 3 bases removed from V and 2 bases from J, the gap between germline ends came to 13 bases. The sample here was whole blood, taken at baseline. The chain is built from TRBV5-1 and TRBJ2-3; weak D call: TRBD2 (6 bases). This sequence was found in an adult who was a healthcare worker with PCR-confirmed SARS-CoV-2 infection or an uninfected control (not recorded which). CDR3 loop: CASSSRDSDTDTQYF. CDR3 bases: TGCGCCAGCAGCTCCCGGGACTCCGACACAGATACGCAGTATTTT.